This T cell receptor beta chain stems from a study of T cell changes during pregnancy in multiple sclerosis. Using immunoSEQ multiplex PCR, the repertoire was profiled, and TCRdb retains in-frame clones only, with some absent. The sample consists of some 39,000 clones, around 92% of them appearing once. V lost 6 bases and J 5 bases, leaving 11 bases between the germline ends. Germline V lookup: CDR1 SNHLY, CDR2 FYNNEI. The CDR3 has 12 amino acids. Sample: PBMCs (not recorded whether the cells were cultured). The sequence derives from a female donor with multiple sclerosis, enrolled in a pregnancy study. The gene calls are TRBV2 and TRBJ2-7; the D gene could be TRBD1 or TRBD2 (5 bases each). The CDR3 sequence is CASRPLGHEQYF. CDR3 bases: TGTGCCAGCAGGCCCTTGGGACACGAGCAGTACTTC.